One and the same sample provided the 23 T cell receptor beta chains below, sequenced in a study of Graves' ophthalmopathy and Graves' hyperthyroidism. Using RNA transcripts, the TCR beta CDR3 regions were amplified. First-round RT-PCR with HTBI primers preceded a second-round multiplex PCR. From the multiplex PCR reads, TCRdb called clonotypes with MiXCR, one entry per CDR3 protein. The data show 400,000 or so distinct CDR3 sequences, with approximately 15% seen just once and 7% held by the top ten. Material: peripheral blood. The receptors shown here come from a young woman with stable Graves' hyperthyroidism.

This clonotype was recorded many times. V usage is TRBV10-3 and J usage is TRBJ1-1; no reliable D call. CDR1 and CDR2 (germline): ENHRY, SYGVKD. V was clipped by 0 bases and J by 2 bases, with 10 bases between them. The CDR3 is made up of 15 amino acids. CDR3 sequence: CAISESGRLNTEAFF. The CDR3 DNA reads as TGTGCCATCAGTGAGTCAGGCAGACTAAACACTGAAGCTTTCTTT.

This clonotype was counted ten times or more. CDR3 in amino acids: CASSYEGARVTEAFF. The CDR3 DNA follows: TGTGCCAGCAGTTACGAGGGGGCGCGGGTCACTGAAGCTTTCTTT. The rearrangement links TRBV6-5 to TRBJ1-1, with 7 bases aligning to TRBD1. Germline V gene data show CDR1 as MNHEY and CDR2 as SVGAGI. The CDR3 is made up of 15 amino acids. V gave up 2 bases and J gave up 4 bases; unmatched junction bases: 7.

V gene TRBV11-2 combines with J gene TRBJ1-2; 7 bases align to TRBD1. CDR1 and CDR2 (germline): SGHAT, FQNNGV. The CDR3 runs 14 residues. J gave up 11 bases and V 5 bases, and 14 bases lay outside the gene matches. The DNA for the CDR3 is TGTGCCAGCAGCCGTACGATAGGGGGCGAGGGTTACACCTTC. This codes for CASSRTIGGEGYTF. Full variable domain (rest looked up from reference TRBV11-2 and TRBJ1-2): EAGVAQSPRYKIIEKRQSVAFWCNPISGHATLYWYQQILGQGPKLLIQFQNNGVVDDSQLPKDRFSAERLKGVDSTLKIQPAKLEDSAVYLCASSRTIGGEGYTFGSGTRLTVV.

This clonotype was seen repeatedly, ten times or more. This chain uses TRBV19 with TRBJ1-2, with D possibly matching TRBD1 (5 bases). The CDR3 runs to 14 residues. Germline CDR1 LNHDA, CDR2 SQIVND (reference sequence). Trimming stripped 2 bases from V and 4 bases from J, with 11 bases between. In nucleotides, the CDR3 is TGTGCCAGTAGTATATCAGGGATACGCTATGGCTACACCTTC. Translating it yields CASSISGIRYGYTF.

This clonotype was counted at least ten times. The V gene is TRBV27, the J gene TRBJ1-6; 7 nucleotides match TRBD1. CDR1 MNHEY and CDR2 SMNVEV come from the germline V gene (reference sequence). The J segment lost 7 bases and the V segment lost 6 bases, leaving 9 bases of the junction unmatched. CDR3 length: 15 residues. The CDR3 here is CASRVGTAVNSPLHF. The CDR3, as DNA: TGTGCCAGCAGGGTGGGGACAGCTGTGAATTCACCCCTCCACTTT.

This clonotype was seen repeatedly, ten times or more. This CDR3 is CASSFWGADSYEQYF. The CDR3 DNA reads TGTGCCAGCAGCTTTTGGGGGGCCGACTCCTACGAGCAGTACTTC. The V and J genes are TRBV12-3 or TRBV12-4 and TRBJ2-7; D might be TRBD1 or TRBD2, each matching 6 bases. V was shortened by 6 bases and J by 0 bases, with 15 bases between the two germline ends. The CDR3 totals 15 residues.

This clonotype has at least ten counts. This rearrangement joins TRBV7-8 to TRBJ1-6; the D is unclear. Per the germline V gene, CDR1 is SGHVS and CDR2 is FQNEAQ. V lost 1 base, J lost 10 bases, and 20 bases lay in between. The CDR3 contains 17 residues. The CDR3 nucleotides read TGTGCCAGCAGCTTAGTTCGCTTTGGTGGTCGGAAATCACCCCTCCACTTT. Amino acids: CASSLVRFGGRKSPLHF.

This clonotype was detected many times. For the CDR3, the DNA is TGTGCCAGCAGATCGAGGGGGAACACTGAAGCTTTCTTT. Its protein product is CASRSRGNTEAFF. The rearrangement links TRBV7-6 to TRBJ1-1; TRBD1 is a possible D gene (5 bases). The CDR3 is made up of 13 amino acids. Germline V gene lookup returns CDR1 SGHVS and CDR2 FNYEAQ. Trimming took 6 bases from V and 1 from J, leaving 9 bases between them.

The sample holds a few counts of this clonotype. The chain carries TRBV5-1 and TRBJ2-2; possible D gene TRBD1, 6 bases. The CDR3 runs 14 residues. From germline, CDR1 is SGHRS and CDR2 YFSETQ. Between the trimmed V and J ends, which lost 3 bases and 5 bases, there was a span of 11 bases. DNA for the CDR3: TGCGCCAGCAGCTCTCGAACAGGGACCGGGGAGCTGTTTTTT. This sequence encodes CASSSRTGTGELFF.

This clonotype was seen at least ten times. A read error may be the cause here, since a much bigger clone is one base away. No conserved phenylalanine or tryptophan is present at the end of the CDR3, so a read error is the likely explanation. The chain joins TRBV6-2 or TRBV6-3 to TRBJ2-5; TRBD2 is a possible D gene (6 bases). CDR1 and CDR2 (germline): MNHEY, SVGEGT. This CDR3 comprises 14 residues. Trimming removed 2 bases from V and 2 bases from J, with 9 bases in between. The CDR3 coding sequence is TGTGCCAGCAGTTACAGGGCGGGGCAAGAGACCCAGTACTCC. Amino acid sequence: CASSYRAGQETQYS.

This clonotype was found many times. The gene calls are TRBV6-1 and TRBJ2-7, with D maybe TRBD1 (5 bases). The germline V gene encodes CDR1 MNHNS and CDR2 SASEGT. The CDR3 totals 15 residues. V was shortened by 6 bases and J by 5 bases, with 20 bases between the two germline ends. This CDR3 is CASRPQGVGSDEQYF. Here the CDR3 DNA reads TGTGCCAGCAGACCGCAGGGTGTCGGGTCTGACGAGCAGTACTTC.

The chain joins TRBV6-5 to TRBJ2-5, with a weak D call TRBD2 (6 bases). Germline CDR1 reads MNHEY; CDR2 reads SVGAGI. CDR3 length: 14 amino acids. The V and J ends lost 4 bases and 7 bases respectively, with 16 bases between them. The CDR3 sequence: CASSFRDFFGTQYF. The CDR3 coding sequence is TGTGCCAGCAGTTTCCGGGACTTCTTCGGGACCCAGTACTTC.

The rearrangement uses TRBV5-1 and TRBJ2-1, with D possibly being TRBD1 or TRBD2 (6 bases each). V was shortened by 5 bases and J by 7 bases, with 19 bases between the two germline ends. The germline V gene encodes CDR1 SGHRS and CDR2 YFSETQ. This CDR3 region has 15 residues. The CDR3 nucleotides are TGCGCCAGCAGTTGGGGGGCCCCCTGGAAGAATGAGCAGTTCTTC. It encodes CASSWGAPWKNEQFF.

This clonotype was counted many times. This CDR3 reads CASGQNNYGYTF. The CDR3 nucleotides read TGTGCCAGCGGACAGAACAACTATGGCTACACCTTC. The V and J genes are TRBV6-1 and TRBJ1-2; tentatively, D is TRBD1 (6 bases). Trimming stripped 8 bases from V and 2 bases from J, with 9 bases between. The CDR3 is made up of 12 amino acids. CDR1 is MNHNS and CDR2 is SASEGT in the germline V gene.

This clonotype showed up many times. This chain joins TRBV6-1 and TRBJ2-5; tentative D call: TRBD2 (5 bases). Trimming took 7 bases from V and 4 from J, leaving 7 bases between them. Germline V gives CDR1 MNHNS, CDR2 SASEGT. The length of the CDR3 is 11 residues. The chain's CDR3 is CASKAGETQYF. CDR3 DNA: TGTGCCAGCAAGGCGGGAGAGACCCAGTACTTC.

As for this clonotype: At one end, the junction sequence differs from germline, possibly due to a read error. The chain employs TRBV11-2 and TRBJ2-2; D may be TRBD2 (5 bases). The CDR3 covers 14 residues. CDR1 is SGHAT, CDR2 FQNNGV, per germline. CDR3 nucleotides: TGTGCCAGCAGCTTAGATACGGCCTTAAGGGAGCCGTTTTTT. Its translation is CASSLDTALREPFF.

The rearrangement uses TRBV20-1 and TRBJ2-5; D is unclear. Germline V gives CDR1 DFQATT, CDR2 SNEGSKA (reference sequence). Trimming took off 6 bases at V and 5 bases at J, with 13 bases between the two ends. The CDR3 length is 12 residues. The chain's CDR3 is CSAWALKETQYF. The DNA for the CDR3 is TGCAGTGCCTGGGCCCTTAAGGAGACCCAGTACTTC.

This clonotype has a count of ten or more. The rearrangement links TRBV10-3 to TRBJ2-5; tentatively, D is TRBD2 (5 bases). Trimming cost V 6 bases and J 2 bases, with 13 bases left between them. Germline V lookup: CDR1 ENHRY, CDR2 SYGVKD. The CDR3 has 14 amino acids. CDR3 nucleotide sequence: TGTGCCATCAGAAATAGTAGCGTACAAGAGACCCAGTACTTC. Its translation is CAIRNSSVQETQYF.

This clonotype has at least ten counts. The chain has TRBV25-1 and TRBJ1-1, with 9 bases aligning to TRBD1. From germline, CDR1 is MGHDK and CDR2 SYGVNS. V lost 6 bases and J lost 9; bases outside the gene matches: 8. There are 13 residues in the CDR3. In nucleotides, the CDR3 is TGTGCCAGCAGACAGGGGGCCCTATCTAAAGCTTTCTTT. It specifies CASRQGALSKAFF.

The J gene is TRBJ1-1, the V gene TRBV10-1; weak D call: TRBD1 (5 bases). V was trimmed by 3 bases and J by 6 bases, leaving 8 bases between them. The CDR3 is 12 residues long. The germline V gene encodes CDR1 WNHNN and CDR2 SYGVQD (reference sequence). CDR3 sequence: CASSDWGAEAFF. The CDR3 DNA reads as TGCGCCAGCAGTGATTGGGGCGCTGAAGCTTTCTTT.

This clonotype was found many times. CDR3 protein: CASSTVTEAFF. As DNA, the CDR3 is TGTGCCAGCAGTACAGTCACTGAAGCTTTCTTT. The gene calls are TRBV12-3 or TRBV12-4 and TRBJ1-1; D gene unclear. The CDR3 has 11 residues. Trimming cost V 5 bases and J 4 bases, with 5 bases left between them.

The table lists this clonotype with many counts. CDR3 region: CATSRANYGYTF. The CDR3 DNA is TGTGCCACCTCTAGGGCTAACTATGGCTACACCTTC. The chain has TRBV24-1 and TRBJ1-2; D gene ambiguous. V lost 9 bases and J 0 bases, leaving 7 bases between the germline ends. CDR3 length equals 12 residues. Germline CDR1 KGHDR, CDR2 SFDVKD.

The CDR3 DNA reads TGTGCCAGCAGTGGGTCGTATTATAGGGCGGACACTGAAGCTTTCTTT. It translates to CASSGSYYRADTEAFF. The V and J genes are TRBV2 and TRBJ1-1; D gene uncertain. Germline V gene lookup returns CDR1 SNHLY and CDR2 FYNNEI. The CDR3 is 16 residues long. V lost 4 bases and J lost 3, with 18 bases in between. The whole variable domain, remainder taken from reference TRBV2 and TRBJ1-1, is EPEVTQTPSHQVTQMGQEVILRCVPISNHLYFYWYRQILGQKVEFLVSFYNNEISEKSEIFDDQFSVERPDGSNFTLKIRSTKLEDSAMYFCASSGSYYRADTEAFFGQGTRLTVV.